This is a list of T cell receptor beta chains from one sample in a study of blood T cell repertoires in COVID-19. Libraries were prepared by immunoSEQ multiplex PCR; TCRdb keeps only in-frame clonotypes and omits some of them. The sample lists under 300,000 clones, about 88% occurring once. The sequenced sample was PBMCs or T cells enriched from blood (not recorded which). The receptor set was obtained from a woman aged 50 to 60 who had recovered from COVID-19. CDR3s leave out the opening cysteine and the closing phenylalanine or tryptophan. The order of the fields is V gene, J gene, CDR3 protein.

>TRBV5-1|TRBJ1-2
ASSLGQGAWGYT
>TRBV28|TRBJ1-2
ASSRVPGRSNYGYT
>TRBV12-5|TRBJ2-7
ASGLVPVSGSYEQY
>TRBV5-1|TRBJ1-2
ASSLTGDRYGYT
>TRBV9|TRBJ1-1
ASSGGLTYTEAF
>TRBV19|TRBJ1-1
ASTVSGVGTEAF
>TRBV18|TRBJ1-5
ASSPGTENQPQH
>TRBV19|TRBJ2-5
ASSIRGLDVLETQY
>TRBV30|TRBJ2-1
ALAPRDRGRREF
>TRBV19|TRBJ1-2
ATETRQGDYGYT
>TRBV6-2/TRBV6-3|TRBJ1-1
ASSYLEITEAF
>TRBV7-3|TRBJ2-2
ASSLGTSGSTGELF
>TRBV2|TRBJ2-5
ASSASYQETQY
>TRBV7-9|TRBJ1-1
ASSSEGRVTEAF
>TRBV4-2|TRBJ2-2
ASSADPGGDTGELF
>TRBV9|TRBJ2-1
ASSLRTGSYNEQF
>TRBV6-2/TRBV6-3|TRBJ2-2
ASSYGQGRTGELF
>TRBV7-9|TRBJ1-4
ASSKNGQSNEKLF
>TRBV5-6|TRBJ1-5
ASSLFGVYSNQPQH
>TRBV25-1|TRBJ2-1
ASSRGYEQF
>TRBV2|TRBJ2-1
ASRGTSGWRNEQF
>TRBV18|TRBJ1-2
ASSPQKADSGYT
>TRBV2|TRBJ1-2
ASSEWGQGVDGYT
>TRBV5-1|TRBJ2-1
ASSSPGQPSSYNEQF
>TRBV4-2|TRBJ2-7
ASSQVASGINEQY
>TRBV5-1|TRBJ2-1
ASSTEGQLWDEQF
>TRBV7-2|TRBJ1-2
ASSLGGDNYGYT